This T cell receptor beta chain was sequenced in a study of OX40 agonist ivuxolimab in advanced cancers. Study as a whole: Patients received ivuxolimab, an agonistic anti-OX40 (CD134) antibody.

The study, taken as a whole, reports: CD8+ T cells showed, on average, more clonal expansion than CD4+ cells.

V shed 6 bases, J shed 4 bases, and the junction held 2 bases outside the gene matches. The germline gives CDR1 WNHNN, CDR2 SYGVQD (reference sequence). This CDR3 spans 13 amino acids. Individuals having autoimmune disease history or systemic immunosuppression were not enrolled. Regarding this clone: What it recognizes is unknown.

Repertoires were generated with immunoSEQ multiplex PCR, while TCRdb's copy carries only in-frame clones and drops some. The repertoire holds fewer than 65,000 clones, 70% to 80% seen once, with approximately 10% in the top ten. Sequenced material: CD4+ or CD8+ T cells sorted from blood, taken in a trial of the OX40 agonist ivuxolimab. The J gene is TRBJ2-2, the V gene TRBV10-1; 7 nucleotides line up with TRBD1. The TCR comes from an adult with an advanced solid tumor such as melanoma, head and neck, liver or kidney cancer. Here the CDR3 reads CASRAGGTGELFF. CDR3 sequence (DNA): TGCGCCAGCAGAGCAGGGGGCACCGGGGAGCTGTTTTTT.